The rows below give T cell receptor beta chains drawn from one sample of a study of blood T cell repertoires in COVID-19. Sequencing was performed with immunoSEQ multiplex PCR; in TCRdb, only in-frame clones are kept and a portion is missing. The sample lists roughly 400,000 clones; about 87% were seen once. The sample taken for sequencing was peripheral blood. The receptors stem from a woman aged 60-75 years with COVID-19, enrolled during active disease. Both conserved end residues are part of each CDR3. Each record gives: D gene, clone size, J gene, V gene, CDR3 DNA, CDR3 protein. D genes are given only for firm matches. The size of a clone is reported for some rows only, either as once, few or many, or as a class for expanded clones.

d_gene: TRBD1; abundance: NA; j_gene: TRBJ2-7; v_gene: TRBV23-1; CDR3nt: TGCGCCAGCAGTCAGGACAGGGCGGGGTACGAGCAGTACTTC; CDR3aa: CASSQDRAGYEQYF
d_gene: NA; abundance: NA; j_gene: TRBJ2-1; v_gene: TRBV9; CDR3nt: TGTGCCAGCAGCGTAGTACCACAGGGACGTAATGAGCAGTTCTTC; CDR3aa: CASSVVPQGRNEQFF
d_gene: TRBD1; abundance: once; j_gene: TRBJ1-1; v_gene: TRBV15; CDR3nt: TGTGCCACCAGCACGGGACAGGTGAACACTGAAGCTTTCTTT; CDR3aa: CATSTGQVNTEAFF
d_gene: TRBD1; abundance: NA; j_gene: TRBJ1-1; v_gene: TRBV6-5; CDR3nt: TGTGCCAGCAGTTACCATGGACAGGGGGCGCCTGAAGCTTTCTTT; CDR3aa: CASSYHGQGAPEAFF
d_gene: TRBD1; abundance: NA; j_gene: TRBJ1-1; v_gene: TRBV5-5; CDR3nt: TGTGCCAGCAGGCCCCCGGGACAGATGAACACTGAAGCTTTCTTT; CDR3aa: CASRPPGQMNTEAFF
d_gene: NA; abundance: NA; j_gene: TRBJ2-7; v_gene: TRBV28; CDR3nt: TGTGCCAGCCGCCCCCCTGGGGCCATCTACGAGCAGTACTTC; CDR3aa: CASRPPGAIYEQYF
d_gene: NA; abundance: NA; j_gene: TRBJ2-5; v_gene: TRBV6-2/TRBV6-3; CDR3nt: TGTGCCAGCAGCTCCTCTGGCGGGGGCGCCGTGGGGACCCAGTACTTC; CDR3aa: CASSSSGGGAVGTQYF
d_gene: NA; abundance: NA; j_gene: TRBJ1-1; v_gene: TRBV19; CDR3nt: TGTGCCAGTAGTCTTGACCGCGGTTGGACTGAAGCTTTCTTT; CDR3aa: CASSLDRGWTEAFF
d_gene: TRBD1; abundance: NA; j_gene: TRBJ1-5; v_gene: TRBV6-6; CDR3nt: TGTGCCAGCAGCCGATCTGGTGGGACAGCCTCCAATCAGCCCCAGCATTTT; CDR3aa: CASSRSGGTASNQPQHF
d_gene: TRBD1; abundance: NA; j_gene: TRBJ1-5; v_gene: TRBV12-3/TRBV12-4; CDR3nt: TGTGCCAGCACCTGGACAGGGATGCAGCCCCAGCATTTT; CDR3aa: CASTWTGMQPQHF
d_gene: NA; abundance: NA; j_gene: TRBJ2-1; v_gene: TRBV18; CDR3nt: TGTGCCAGCTCACCACAGGGGGTATATGAGCAGTTCTTC; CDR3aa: CASSPQGVYEQFF
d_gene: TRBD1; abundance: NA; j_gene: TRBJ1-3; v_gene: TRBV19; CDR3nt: TGTGCCAGTAGCAGGACAGGGGAATCTGGAAACACCATATATTTT; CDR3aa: CASSRTGESGNTIYF
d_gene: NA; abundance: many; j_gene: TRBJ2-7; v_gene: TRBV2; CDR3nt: TGTGCCAGCAGCTCTAGGGGATCGGGCGAGCAGTACTTC; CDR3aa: CASSSRGSGEQYF
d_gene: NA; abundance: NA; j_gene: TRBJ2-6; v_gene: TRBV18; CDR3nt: TGTGCCAGCTCACCCCGGGACACCAACTCTGGGGCCAACGTCCTGACTTTC; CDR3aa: CASSPRDTNSGANVLTF
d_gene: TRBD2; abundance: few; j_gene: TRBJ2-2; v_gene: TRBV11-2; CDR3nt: TGTGCCAGCAGCTTGACTAGCGGGGCTCCCGGGGAGCTGTTTTTT; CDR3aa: CASSLTSGAPGELFF
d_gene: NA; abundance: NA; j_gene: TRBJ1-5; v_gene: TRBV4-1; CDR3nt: TGCGCCAGCAGCCAACTCGAGGGCCGGGATCAGCCCCAGCATTTT; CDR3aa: CASSQLEGRDQPQHF
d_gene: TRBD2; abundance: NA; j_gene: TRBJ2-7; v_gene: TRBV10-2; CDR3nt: TGCGCCAGCAGTGAGAGACTAGCGGGGGAGTTAAGGGAGCAGTACTTC; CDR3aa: CASSERLAGELREQYF
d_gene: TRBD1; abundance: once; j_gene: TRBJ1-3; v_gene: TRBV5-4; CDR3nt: TGTGCCAGCAGCGCCGGACAGGGGCGCTCTGGAAACACCATATATTTT; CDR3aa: CASSAGQGRSGNTIYF
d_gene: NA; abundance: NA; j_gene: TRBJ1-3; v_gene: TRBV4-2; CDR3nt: TGTGCCAGCAGCCACCCTCCCCAGGGTTCTTCTGGAAACACCATATATTTT; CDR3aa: CASSHPPQGSSGNTIYF
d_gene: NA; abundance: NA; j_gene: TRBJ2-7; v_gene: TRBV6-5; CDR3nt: TGTGCCAGCAGTTACCCCGGTCAGGGGCTCGAGCAGTACTTC; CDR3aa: CASSYPGQGLEQYF
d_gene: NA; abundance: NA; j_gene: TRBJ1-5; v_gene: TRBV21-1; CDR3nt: TGTGCCAGTGGGACTCGGGACAGTGCCGTTGAGAGCAATCAGCCCCAGCATTTT; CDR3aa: CASGTRDSAVESNQPQHF
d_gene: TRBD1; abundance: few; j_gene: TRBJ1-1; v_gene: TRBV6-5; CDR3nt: TGTGCCACAGAACAGGGGAGGAACACTGAAGCTTTCTTT; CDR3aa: CATEQGRNTEAFF
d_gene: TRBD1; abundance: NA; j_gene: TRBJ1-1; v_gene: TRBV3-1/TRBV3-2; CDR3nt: TGTGCCAGCAGCCAACCCACAGGGGGCACTGAAGCTTTCTTT; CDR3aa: CASSQPTGGTEAFF
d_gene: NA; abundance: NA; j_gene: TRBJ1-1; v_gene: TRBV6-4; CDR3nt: TGTGCCAGCAGTGACCAAACAGGTAAAGCTTTCTTT; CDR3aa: CASSDQTGKAFF
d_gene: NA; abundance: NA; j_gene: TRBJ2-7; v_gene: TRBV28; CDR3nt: TGTGCCAGCAGTAAAACGACAAGGTACGAGCAGTACTTC; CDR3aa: CASSKTTRYEQYF
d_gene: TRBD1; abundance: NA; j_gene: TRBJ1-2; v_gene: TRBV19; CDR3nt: TGTGCCAGTAGTACCCGGGACAGAAACTATGGCTACACCTTC; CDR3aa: CASSTRDRNYGYTF
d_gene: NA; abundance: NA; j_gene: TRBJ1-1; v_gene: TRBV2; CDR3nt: TGTGCCAGCATAACGACAGCCCAGGTCAACACTGAAGCTTTCTTT; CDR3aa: CASITTAQVNTEAFF
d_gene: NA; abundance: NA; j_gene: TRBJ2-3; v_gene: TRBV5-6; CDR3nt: TGTGCCAGCAGCTTGGCTCTCGCAGACACAGATACGCAGTATTTT; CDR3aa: CASSLALADTDTQYF
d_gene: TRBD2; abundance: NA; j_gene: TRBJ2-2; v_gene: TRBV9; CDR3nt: TGTGCCAGCAGCGTAGTGGCGGGGGGGCCTCCCGGGGAGCTGTTTTTT; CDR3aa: CASSVVAGGPPGELFF
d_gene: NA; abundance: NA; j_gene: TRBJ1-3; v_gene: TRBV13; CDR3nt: TGTGCCAGCAGCTTAGCAGCGAGCTCTGGAAACACCATATATTTT; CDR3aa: CASSLAASSGNTIYF
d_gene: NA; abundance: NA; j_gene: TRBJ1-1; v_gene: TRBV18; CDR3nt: TGTGCCAGCTCACTCTCGACAGAGATGAACACTGAAGCTTTCTTT; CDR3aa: CASSLSTEMNTEAFF
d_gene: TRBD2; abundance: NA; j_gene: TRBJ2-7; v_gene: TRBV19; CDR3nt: TGTGCCAGTAGTGTCCCGGGGGGGTTCTACGAGCAGTACTTC; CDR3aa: CASSVPGGFYEQYF
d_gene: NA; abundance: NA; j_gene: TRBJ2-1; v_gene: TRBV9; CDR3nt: TGTGCCAGCAGCGTAATCTCTCAGGGGGGAAATGAGCAGTTCTTC; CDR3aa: CASSVISQGGNEQFF
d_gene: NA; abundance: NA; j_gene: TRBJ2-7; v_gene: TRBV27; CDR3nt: TGTGCCAGCAGTTTATCCGGGGTCGGGGAGCAGTACTTC; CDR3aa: CASSLSGVGEQYF
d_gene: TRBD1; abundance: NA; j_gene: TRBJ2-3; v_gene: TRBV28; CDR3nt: TGTGCCAGCAGTTTAACCGGGACAGGGGGCTCAGATACGCAGTATTTT; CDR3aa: CASSLTGTGGSDTQYF
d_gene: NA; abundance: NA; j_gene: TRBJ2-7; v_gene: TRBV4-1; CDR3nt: TGCGCCAGCAGCCAGACGCGAGGGGGGGCCCCTACGGAGCAGTACTTC; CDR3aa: CASSQTRGGAPTEQYF
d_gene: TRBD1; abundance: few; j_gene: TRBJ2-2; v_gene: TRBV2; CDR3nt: TGTGCCAGCAGAGGGACAGGGGCCACCGGGGAGCTGTTTTTT; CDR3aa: CASRGTGATGELFF
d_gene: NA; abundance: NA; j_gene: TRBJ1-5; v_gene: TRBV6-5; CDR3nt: TGTGCCAGCAGTTACGGGCAGGGAGGTCAGCCCCAGCATTTT; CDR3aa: CASSYGQGGQPQHF
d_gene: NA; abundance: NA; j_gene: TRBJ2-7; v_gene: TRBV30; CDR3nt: TGTGCCTGGAGCGACCTCAGACAAGGAGGTTCCGAGCAGTACTTC; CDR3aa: CAWSDLRQGGSEQYF